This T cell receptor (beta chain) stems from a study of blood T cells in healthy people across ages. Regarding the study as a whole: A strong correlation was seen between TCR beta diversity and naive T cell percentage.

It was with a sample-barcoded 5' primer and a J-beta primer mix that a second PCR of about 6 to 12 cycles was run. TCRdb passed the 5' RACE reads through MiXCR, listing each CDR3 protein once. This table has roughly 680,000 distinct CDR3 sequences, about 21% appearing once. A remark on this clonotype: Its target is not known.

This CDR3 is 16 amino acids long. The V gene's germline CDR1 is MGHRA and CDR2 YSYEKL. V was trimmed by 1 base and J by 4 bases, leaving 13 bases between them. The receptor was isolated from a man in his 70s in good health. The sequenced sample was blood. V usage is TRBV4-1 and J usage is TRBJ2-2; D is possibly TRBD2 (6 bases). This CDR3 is CASSQASSEGTGELFF. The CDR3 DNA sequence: TGCGCCAGCAGCCAAGCTTCTAGCGAAGGCACCGGGGAGCTGTTTTTT.